This TCR beta chain emerged from a study of radiation and T cells in renal cell carcinoma. As for time point: blood 2 weeks post-SBRT. Treatment here: 15 Gy SBRT to primary tumor, nephrectomy 4 weeks later. CDR1 and CDR2 (germline): SGHRS, YFSETQ. Trimming took off 4 bases at V and 0 bases at J, with 10 bases between the two ends. The CDR3 is 15 residues long. Produced via immunoSEQ multiplex PCR; TCRdb's table is partial and in-frame only. The sample records 100,000 to 150,000 clones, more than 75% being singletons. V is TRBV5-1 and J is TRBJ1-4; tentatively, D is TRBD1 (5 bases). The sequence derives from a woman aged 70-85 years with renal cell carcinoma. Specimen: blood, collected from a patient whose treatment included radiotherapy and nephrectomy. The chain's CDR3 is CASSQMTATNEKLFF. Here the CDR3 DNA reads TGCGCCAGCAGCCAGATGACAGCAACTAATGAAAAACTGTTTTTT. The entire variable domain, with the rest obtained from reference TRBV5-1 and TRBJ1-4, is as follows: KAGVTQTPRYLIKTRGQQVTLSCSPISGHRSVSWYQQTPGQGLQFLFEYFSETQRNKGNFPGRFSGRQFSNSRSEMNVSTLELGDSALYLCASSQMTATNEKLFFGSGTQLSVL.